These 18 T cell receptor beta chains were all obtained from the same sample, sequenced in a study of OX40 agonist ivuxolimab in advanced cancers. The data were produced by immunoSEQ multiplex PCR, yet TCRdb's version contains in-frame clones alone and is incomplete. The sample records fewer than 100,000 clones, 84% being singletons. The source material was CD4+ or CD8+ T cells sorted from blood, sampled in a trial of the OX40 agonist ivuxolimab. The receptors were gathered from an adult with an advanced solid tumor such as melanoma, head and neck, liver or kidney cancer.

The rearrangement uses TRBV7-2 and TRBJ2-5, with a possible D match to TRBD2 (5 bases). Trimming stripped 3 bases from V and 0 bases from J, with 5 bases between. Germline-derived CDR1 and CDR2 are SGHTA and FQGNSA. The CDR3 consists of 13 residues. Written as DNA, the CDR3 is TGTGCCAGCAGCTTCGGGAACCAAGAGACCCAGTACTTC. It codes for CASSFGNQETQYF.

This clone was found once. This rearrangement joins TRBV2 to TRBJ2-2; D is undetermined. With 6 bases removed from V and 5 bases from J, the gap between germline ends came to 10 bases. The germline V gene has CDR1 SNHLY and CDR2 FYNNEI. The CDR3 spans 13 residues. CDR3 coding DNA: TGTGCCAGCAGCGAATCTGGGACCGGGGAGCTGTTTTTT. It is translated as CASSESGTGELFF.

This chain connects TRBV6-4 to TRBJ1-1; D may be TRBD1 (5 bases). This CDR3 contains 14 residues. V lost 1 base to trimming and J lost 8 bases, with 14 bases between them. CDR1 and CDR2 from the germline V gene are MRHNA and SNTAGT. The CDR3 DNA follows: TGTGCCAGCAGTGACTTTGGACATTCGGCCGAAGCTTTCTTT. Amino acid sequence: CASSDFGHSAEAFF.

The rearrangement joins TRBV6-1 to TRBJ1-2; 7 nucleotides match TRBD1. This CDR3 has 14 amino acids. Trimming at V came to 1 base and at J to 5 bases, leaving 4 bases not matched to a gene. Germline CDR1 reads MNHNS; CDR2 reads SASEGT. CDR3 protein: CASSEGRGTYGYTF. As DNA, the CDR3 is TGTGCCAGCAGTGAAGGCAGGGGGACTTATGGCTACACCTTC.

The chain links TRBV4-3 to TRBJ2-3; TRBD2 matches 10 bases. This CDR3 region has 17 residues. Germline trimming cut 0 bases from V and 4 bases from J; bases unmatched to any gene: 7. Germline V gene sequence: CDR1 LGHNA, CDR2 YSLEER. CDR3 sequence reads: CASSQEITSGTADTQYF. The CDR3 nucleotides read TGCGCCAGCAGCCAAGAGATAACTAGCGGGACCGCAGATACGCAGTATTTT.

As DNA, the CDR3 is TGTGCCAGCAGTTCTACAGGGTTACGAGAAAAACTGTTTTTT. Residues: CASSSTGLREKLFF. The chain uses TRBV2 and TRBJ1-4, with D tentatively TRBD1 (6 bases). The germline V and J ends were trimmed by 5 bases and 8 bases, with 15 bases remaining between them. Germline loops: CDR1 SNHLY, CDR2 FYNNEI. The CDR3 length is 14 residues.

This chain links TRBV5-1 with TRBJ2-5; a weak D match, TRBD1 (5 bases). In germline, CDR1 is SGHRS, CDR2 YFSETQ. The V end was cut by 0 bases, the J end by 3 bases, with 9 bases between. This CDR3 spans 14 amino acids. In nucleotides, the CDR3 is TGCGCCAGCAGCTTGGCCCCAGGGAAAGAGACCCAGTACTTC. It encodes CASSLAPGKETQYF.

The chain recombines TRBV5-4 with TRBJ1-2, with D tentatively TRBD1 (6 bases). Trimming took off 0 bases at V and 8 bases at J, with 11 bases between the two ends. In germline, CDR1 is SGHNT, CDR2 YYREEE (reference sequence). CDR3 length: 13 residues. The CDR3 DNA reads TGTGCCAGCAGCTTGGGACAGGCACGGGGCTACACCTTC. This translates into CASSLGQARGYTF.

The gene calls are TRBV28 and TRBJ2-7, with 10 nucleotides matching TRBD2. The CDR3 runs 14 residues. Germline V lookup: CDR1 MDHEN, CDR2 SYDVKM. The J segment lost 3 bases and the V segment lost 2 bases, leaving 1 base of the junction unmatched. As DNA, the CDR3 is TGTGCCAGCAGTTTAGGGACTAGCGTCTACGAGCAGTACTTC. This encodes CASSLGTSVYEQYF.

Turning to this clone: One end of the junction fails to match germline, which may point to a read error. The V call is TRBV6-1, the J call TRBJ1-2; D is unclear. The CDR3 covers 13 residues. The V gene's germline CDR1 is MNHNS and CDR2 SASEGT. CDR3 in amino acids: CASSNSPNDGYTF. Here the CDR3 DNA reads TGTGCCAGCAGTAACAGCCCTAACGATGGCTACACCTTC.

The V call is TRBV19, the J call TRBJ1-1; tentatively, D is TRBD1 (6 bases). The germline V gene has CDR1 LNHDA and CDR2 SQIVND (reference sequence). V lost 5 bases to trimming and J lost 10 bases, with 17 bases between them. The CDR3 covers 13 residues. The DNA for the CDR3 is TGTGCCAGTAGTGCTCCGGGTCGACAGGTAGCTTTCTTT. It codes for CASSAPGRQVAFF.

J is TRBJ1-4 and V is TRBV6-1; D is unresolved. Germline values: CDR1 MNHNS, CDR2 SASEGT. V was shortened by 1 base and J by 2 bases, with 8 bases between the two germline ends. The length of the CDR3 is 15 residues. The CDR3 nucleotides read TGTGCCAGCAGTGAAGTGGTGACTACTAATGAAAAACTGTTTTTT. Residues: CASSEVVTTNEKLFF.

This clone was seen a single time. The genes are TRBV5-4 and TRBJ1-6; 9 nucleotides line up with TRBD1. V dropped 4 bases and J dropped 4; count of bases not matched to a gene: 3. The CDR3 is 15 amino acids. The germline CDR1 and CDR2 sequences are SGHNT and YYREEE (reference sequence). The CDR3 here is CASSRDRDYNSPLHF. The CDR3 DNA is TGTGCCAGCAGCCGGGACAGGGATTATAATTCACCCCTCCACTTT.

CDR3 amino acids: CASSSQTGSIQYF. CDR3 nucleotides: TGTGCCAGCAGCTCTCAGACAGGGTCCATTCAGTACTTC. The V call is TRBV6-4, the J call TRBJ2-4, with 7 bases that match TRBD1. CDR3 length: 13 amino acids. V dropped 6 bases and J dropped 9; count of bases not matched to a gene: 8. The germline V gene encodes CDR1 MRHNA and CDR2 SNTAGT.

Written as DNA, the CDR3 is TGTGCCAGCAGTTGGTCAGGGGGCAACAATCAGCCCCAGCATTTT. This codes for CASSWSGGNNQPQHF. This sequence joins TRBV6-5 and TRBJ1-5, with 8 positions matching TRBD1. V was clipped by 4 bases and J by 3 bases; unmatched bases: 5. Germline V CDR1 and CDR2: MNHEY, SVGAGI. This CDR3 is 15 amino acids long.

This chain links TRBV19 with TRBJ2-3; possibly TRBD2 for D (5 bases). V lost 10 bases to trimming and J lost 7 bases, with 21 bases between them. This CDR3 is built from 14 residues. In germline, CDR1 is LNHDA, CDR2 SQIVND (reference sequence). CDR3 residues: CATRPLASGNTQYF. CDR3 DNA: TGTGCCACCCGCCCGCTAGCTTCGGGCAATACGCAGTATTTT.

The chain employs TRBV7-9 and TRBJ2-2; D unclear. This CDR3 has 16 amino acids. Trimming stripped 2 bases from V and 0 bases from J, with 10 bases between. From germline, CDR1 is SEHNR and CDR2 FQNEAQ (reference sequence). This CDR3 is CASSLLRQTNTGELFF. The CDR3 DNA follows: TGTGCCAGCAGCTTATTACGCCAGACGAACACCGGGGAGCTGTTTTTT.

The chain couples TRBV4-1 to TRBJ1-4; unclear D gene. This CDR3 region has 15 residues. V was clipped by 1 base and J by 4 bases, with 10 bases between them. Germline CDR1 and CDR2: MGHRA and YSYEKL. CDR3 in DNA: TGCGCCAGCAGCCAAGTGGGTTGGGATAATGAAAAACTGTTTTTT. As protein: CASSQVGWDNEKLFF.